One TCR beta chain is described in this entry. The source of the sample is a study of blood T cell repertoires in COVID-19. On the study more broadly: Specimens from acute and convalescent COVID-19 originated in the United States, Italy and Spain. PBMCs, B-cell-depleted T cells, or T cells were the source of the cDNA or gDNA that made up the material.

Trimming took 0 bases from V and 7 from J, leaving 16 bases between them. CDR1 is SGHNT, CDR2 YYREEE, per germline (reference sequence). The CDR3 runs 15 residues. Original processing methods: Reference gene primer amplification in the assay estimated nucleated cell counts. Some clones are missing from TCRdb's copy, which holds only in-frame ones; the method was immunoSEQ multiplex PCR. From that table come the V and J calls and clone size; the DNA was used to work out D and trimming. The data show more than 35,000 clones, around 89% seen once. This receptor was identified in a human donor in a cohort sampled during active COVID-19. The chain recombines TRBV5-4 with TRBJ1-1; D not resolved. Specimen: peripheral blood. The CDR3 region has the DNA TGTGCCAGCAGCTTGGGAGGGTTTACTAGCTTTGAAGCTTTCTTT. It specifies CASSLGGFTSFEAFF.